This TCR beta chain was captured by sequencing in a study of shared clonotypes between healthy human individuals. Points from the study as a whole: Across subsets, estimated richness was generally greater for naive than for memory populations. Clonotypes not shared had lower generation probabilities than those common to all four donors. In the sorted subsets, rarefaction showed sequencing was incomplete despite large depth.

Measured with immunoSEQ multiplex PCR; TCRdb has only the in-frame clones, and not every one. The sample has around 980,000 clones; around 78% are singletons. With regard to this clone: Its antigen remains unidentified.

The V segment lost 5 bases and the J segment 5 bases; nucleotides outside the gene matches: 8. Germline assignment: CDR1 SEHNR and CDR2 FQNEAQ (reference sequence). The CDR3 totals 14 residues. Donors included only healthy HIV-negative adults lacking recent acute infections or vaccinations. Sequencing was carried out using memory CD4+ T cells from PBMCs. The subset was: CD45RA-negative fraction. This TCR came from a man younger than 30 in good health. Some clones in this sample may be carry-over from other donors' samples. The chain has TRBV7-9 and TRBJ1-2, with TRBD1 matching over 7 bases. The CDR3 DNA reads as TGTGCCAGCAGCGGCCGGGACAGCTTTTATGGCTACACCTTC. Residues: CASSGRDSFYGYTF.